The 21 T cell receptor beta chains below were found in one sample sequenced in a study of blood T cell repertoires in COVID-19. Measured with immunoSEQ multiplex PCR; TCRdb has only the in-frame clones, and not every one. The table shows about 100,000 clones, with 86% occurring only once. Sequenced: peripheral blood. Receptor source: a man aged 55 to 70 with acute or convalescent COVID-19.

V gene TRBV6-2 or TRBV6-3 combines with J gene TRBJ1-6; 8 nucleotides line up with TRBD1. With 5 bases clipped from V and 7 bases from J, the junction kept 4 bases outside the gene matches. Looked up from germline, CDR1 is MNHEY and CDR2 is SVGEGT. CDR3 length equals 14 residues. The CDR3 here is CASSPGQVNSPLHF. CDR3 bases: TGTGCCAGCAGTCCGGGACAGGTGAATTCACCCCTCCACTTT.

The rearrangement uses TRBV14 and TRBJ1-1; a weak D match, TRBD1 (6 bases). Per germline, CDR1 SGHDN and CDR2 FVKESK. The CDR3 covers 15 residues. V was clipped by 1 base and J by 7 bases, with 16 bases between them. The CDR3 protein is CASSQAGGTRVEAFF. DNA for the CDR3: TGTGCCAGCAGCCAAGCCGGTGGGACACGGGTTGAAGCTTTCTTT. The complete variable domain, with remaining parts taken from reference TRBV14 and TRBJ1-1, reads EAGVTQFPSHSVIEKGQTVTLRCDPISGHDNLYWYRRVMGKEIKFLLHFVKESKQDESGMPNNRFLAERTGGTYSTLKVQPAELEDSGVYFCASSQAGGTRVEAFFGQGTRLTVV.

This chain uses TRBV5-1 with TRBJ1-5; a possible D gene is TRBD1 (6 bases). This CDR3 has 16 amino acids. Germline V gene sequence: CDR1 SGHRS, CDR2 YFSETQ. V lost 0 bases to trimming and J lost 8 bases, with 18 bases between them. The DNA for the CDR3 is TGCGCCAGCAGCTTGGGAACAGGGAGAGATCTTGAGCCCCAGCATTTT. Translated, it gives CASSLGTGRDLEPQHF. The variable domain in full, with the rest retrieved from reference TRBV5-1 and TRBJ1-5, is KAGVTQTPRYLIKTRGQQVTLSCSPISGHRSVSWYQQTPGQGLQFLFEYFSETQRNKGNFPGRFSGRQFSNSRSEMNVSTLELGDSALYLCASSLGTGRDLEPQHFGDGTRLSIL.

The chain is built from TRBV5-1 and TRBJ2-5, with 8 bases identical to TRBD1. CDR3 size: 13 residues. Germline V gene sequence: CDR1 SGHRS, CDR2 YFSETQ. Germline trimming cut 5 bases from V and 7 bases from J; bases unmatched to any gene: 7. The CDR3 DNA is TGCGCCAGCAGAACTGGACAGGGCGCGACCCAGTACTTC. Its translation is CASRTGQGATQYF.

The chain recombines TRBV2 with TRBJ2-1, with 7 nucleotides matching TRBD2. Germline CDR1 and CDR2: SNHLY and FYNNEI. CDR3 size: 16 residues. Unmatched junction bases numbered 5, after V lost 2 bases and J lost 1 base. This CDR3 is CASSERREMSYNEQFF. CDR3 nucleotide sequence: TGTGCCAGCAGTGAACGGCGGGAGATGTCCTACAATGAGCAGTTCTTC.

The chain joins TRBV11-1 to TRBJ2-5; no firm D call. The germline CDR1 and CDR2 sequences are SGHAT and FQDESV (reference sequence). There are 14 residues in the CDR3. V gave up 5 bases and J gave up 5 bases, with 15 bases separating them. CDR3 nucleotides: TGTGCCAGCAGCCAATCAAGAGCTAGGGAGACCCAGTACTTC. Residues: CASSQSRARETQYF.

The chain couples TRBV29-1 to TRBJ1-2, with TRBD1 matching over 7 bases. The germline V gene has CDR1 SQVTM and CDR2 ANQGSEA. V lost 4 bases and J lost 7; bases outside the gene matches: 15. This CDR3 spans 15 amino acids. CDR3 protein: CSVVAPFGTDSGYTF. CDR3 in DNA: TGCAGCGTTGTGGCGCCCTTCGGGACAGACTCTGGCTACACCTTC.

The chain joins TRBV30 to TRBJ1-2; D is unresolved. V was shortened by 0 bases and J by 1 base, with 9 bases between the two germline ends. CDR3 size: 14 residues. In germline, CDR1 is GTSNPN, CDR2 SVGIG (reference sequence). The CDR3: CAWSVSVNNYGYTF. The CDR3 DNA reads TGTGCCTGGAGTGTTTCCGTAAATAACTATGGCTACACCTTC. Filled out from reference TRBV30 and TRBJ1-2, the complete variable domain reads SQTIHQWPATLVQPVGSPLSLECTVEGTSNPNLYWYRQAAGRGLQLLFYSVGIGQISSEVPQNLSASRPQDRQFILSSKKLLLSDSGFYLCAWSVSVNNYGYTFGSGTRLTVV.

The chain joins TRBV5-1 to TRBJ2-7, with TRBD1 as a possible D gene (6 bases). The CDR3 contains 15 residues. V was pared by 4 bases and J by 0 bases, with 14 bases between. The germline CDR1 and CDR2 sequences are SGHRS and YFSETQ. CDR3 DNA sequence: TGCGCCAGCAGCCTCGGGACATCTGACTCCTACGAGCAGTACTTC. It encodes CASSLGTSDSYEQYF.

The CDR3 sequence is CAQRLAVTDTQYF. CDR3 nucleotide sequence: TGTGCTCAACGGCTAGCGGTGACAGATACGCAGTATTTT. J is TRBJ2-3 and V is TRBV2; TRBD2 matches at 7 bases. Germline lookup yields CDR1 SNHLY and CDR2 FYNNEI. This CDR3 has 13 amino acids.

V and J are TRBV3-1 (or the pseudogene TRBV3-2) and TRBJ1-3, with 10 bases that match TRBD1. Germline CDR1 LGHDT, CDR2 YNNKEL (reference sequence). V lost 4 bases to trimming and J lost 3 bases; unmatched junction nucleotides: 9. This CDR3 is built from 17 residues. The CDR3 sequence is CASSPPGTGAFGNTIYF. In DNA, the CDR3 is TGTGCCAGCAGCCCGCCCGGGACAGGGGCGTTTGGAAACACCATATATTTT.

V is TRBV11-2 and J is TRBJ1-2; maybe TRBD1 (5 bases). The ends were cut back, 0 bases at V and 3 bases at J, with 17 bases in the middle. This CDR3 has 17 residues. The V gene's germline CDR1 is SGHAT and CDR2 FQNNGV. CDR3 coding DNA: TGTGCCAGCAGCTTAGAACGATGGCAGGGCGGCGACTATGGCTACACCTTC. Its protein product is CASSLERWQGGDYGYTF.

This clone was seen a handful of times. The chain combines TRBV6-2 or TRBV6-3 with TRBJ2-1, with 8 bases that match TRBD2. V trimming: 5 bases; J trimming: 6 bases; junction bases outside the gene matches: 9. Per germline, CDR1 MNHEY and CDR2 SVGEGT. The CDR3 is 15 amino acids. CDR3 region: CASSAGGRVSNEQFF. CDR3 in DNA: TGTGCCAGCAGTGCGGGGGGCAGGGTATCCAATGAGCAGTTCTTC.

The chain combines TRBV10-1 with TRBJ2-7; the match to TRBD2 covers 7 bases. The V gene end was trimmed by 6 bases and the J gene end by 5 bases; junction bases not matched to a gene: 10. The CDR3 covers 14 residues. Per the germline V gene, CDR1 is WNHNN and CDR2 is SYGVQD (reference sequence). This chain's CDR3 is CASSDSRGVNEQYF. CDR3 sequence (DNA): TGCGCCAGCAGCGATAGTCGGGGGGTGAACGAGCAGTACTTC.

This chain connects TRBV5-4 to TRBJ2-7, with 8 bases fitting TRBD1. The V and J ends lost 1 base and 4 bases, in that order; junction bases with no gene match: 13. The CDR3 is 17 residues long. Germline CDR1 reads SGHNT; CDR2 reads YYREEE (reference sequence). The CDR3 DNA reads as TGTGCCAGCAGCTTGATGGGGCCGGGACAGGATTTATACGAGCAGTACTTC. It specifies CASSLMGPGQDLYEQYF.

This chain connects TRBV20-1 to TRBJ1-1; D unresolved. Germline CDR1 reads DFQATT; CDR2 reads SNEGSKA (reference sequence). Between the trimmed V and J ends, which lost 6 bases and 0 bases, there was a span of 5 bases. The CDR3 covers 11 residues. The CDR3 DNA is TGCAGTGCGAGGATGAACACTGAAGCTTTCTTT. Protein: CSARMNTEAFF.

V gene TRBV18 combines with J gene TRBJ1-2; 7 bases line up with TRBD1. This CDR3 has 18 residues. Trimming cost V 3 bases and J 8 bases; bases outside gene matches: 21. The V gene's germline CDR1 is KGHSH and CDR2 LQKENI. The CDR3 DNA reads TGTGCCAGCTCACCCACTCCAGGCGCGGGACAGACTTTGGAAGGCTACACCTTC. It yields the protein CASSPTPGAGQTLEGYTF.

The V and J genes are TRBV4-1 and TRBJ2-7; TRBD1 matches 8 bases. Germline V gene sequence: CDR1 MGHRA, CDR2 YSYEKL. CDR3 length equals 16 residues. Unmatched junction bases numbered 6, after V lost 0 bases and J lost 2 bases. This CDR3 is CASSQDFRQGPYEQYF. CDR3 nucleotides: TGCGCCAGCAGCCAAGATTTTAGACAGGGGCCCTACGAGCAGTACTTC.

The chain joins TRBV30 to TRBJ1-2; no clear D. The CDR3 consists of 14 residues. Per the germline V gene, CDR1 is GTSNPN and CDR2 is SVGIG (reference sequence). Trimming took off 3 bases at V and 8 bases at J, with 19 bases between the two ends. CDR3 sequence reads: CAWRIRAYAGGYTF. CDR3 nucleotide sequence: TGTGCCTGGAGGATCCGGGCCTACGCGGGAGGCTACACCTTC.

The chain is built from TRBV5-1 and TRBJ2-1; 7 bases line up with TRBD1. The V segment lost 2 bases and the J segment 8 bases; nucleotides outside the gene matches: 10. The CDR3 loop spans 15 amino acids. Germline CDR1 SGHRS, CDR2 YFSETQ. CDR3 region: CASSFAGTASYEQFF. Written as DNA, the CDR3 is TGCGCCAGCAGCTTCGCCGGGACAGCATCATATGAGCAGTTCTTC. The variable domain in full, with the rest retrieved from reference TRBV5-1 and TRBJ2-1, is KAGVTQTPRYLIKTRGQQVTLSCSPISGHRSVSWYQQTPGQGLQFLFEYFSETQRNKGNFPGRFSGRQFSNSRSEMNVSTLELGDSALYLCASSFAGTASYEQFFGPGTRLTVL.

The chain couples TRBV27 to TRBJ1-2; 9 bases line up with TRBD1. V lost 5 bases to trimming and J lost 3 bases; unmatched junction nucleotides: 7. This CDR3 comprises 15 residues. The germline gives CDR1 MNHEY, CDR2 SMNVEV (reference sequence). CDR3 DNA: TGTGCCAGCAGTCCCGGGACAGGGAAATACTATGGCTACACCTTC. It encodes CASSPGTGKYYGYTF.